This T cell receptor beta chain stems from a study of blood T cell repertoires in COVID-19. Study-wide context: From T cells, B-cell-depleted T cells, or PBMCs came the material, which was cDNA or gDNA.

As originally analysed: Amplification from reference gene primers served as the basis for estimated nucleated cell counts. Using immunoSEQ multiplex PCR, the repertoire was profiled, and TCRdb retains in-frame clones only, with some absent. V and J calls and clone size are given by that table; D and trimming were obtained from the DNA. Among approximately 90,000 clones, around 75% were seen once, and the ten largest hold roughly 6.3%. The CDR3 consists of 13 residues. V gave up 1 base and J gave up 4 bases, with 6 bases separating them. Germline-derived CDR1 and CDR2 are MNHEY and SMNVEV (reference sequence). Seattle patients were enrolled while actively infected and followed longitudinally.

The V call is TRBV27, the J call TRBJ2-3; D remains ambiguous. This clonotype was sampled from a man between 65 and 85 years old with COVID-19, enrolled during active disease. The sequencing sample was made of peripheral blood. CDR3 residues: CASSLYLADTQYF. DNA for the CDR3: TGTGCCAGCAGTTTATATCTAGCAGATACGCAGTATTTT.